The 25 T cell receptor beta chains below were found in one sample sequenced in a study of blood T cells in healthy people across ages. PCR was performed a second time for about 6 to 12 cycles using a sample-barcoded 5' primer and a J-beta primer mix. TCRdb re-derived calls from the 5' RACE reads in MiXCR, one entry per CDR3 protein. The data contain 1.5 million to 1.8 million distinct CDR3 sequences, 40% to 45% of them singletons. What was sequenced was blood. These receptors came from a woman aged 18-29 years in good health.

In its sample, this clonotype was seen once. V usage is TRBV4-2 and J usage is TRBJ2-3; D not resolved. Germline values: CDR1 LGHNA, CDR2 YNFKEQ. V was cut by 1 base and J by 2 bases, with 13 bases left in between. CDR3 size: 16 residues. CDR3 amino acids: CASSQVGWANTDTQYF. CDR3 nucleotides: TGTGCCAGCAGCCAAGTCGGGTGGGCGAACACAGATACGCAGTATTTT.

This sequence joins TRBV12-5 and TRBJ2-3; 11 nucleotides agree with TRBD2. In germline, CDR1 is LGHNT, CDR2 FRNRAP. The CDR3 extends over 17 amino acids. V was pared by 1 base and J by 2 bases, with 5 bases of the junction left unmatched. The CDR3 sequence is CASGLGTSGPLTDTQYF. CDR3 DNA: TGTGCTAGTGGTTTGGGGACTAGCGGGCCTCTCACAGATACGCAGTATTTT.

The CDR3 loop is CASSFKRTSGIYNEQFF. The CDR3 DNA reads TGTGCCAGCAGTTTCAAAAGGACTAGCGGGATCTACAATGAGCAGTTCTTC. This sequence joins TRBV27 and TRBJ2-1; the match to TRBD2 covers 12 bases. Germline CDR1 reads MNHEY; CDR2 reads SMNVEV (reference sequence). The CDR3 sequence is 17 residues long. Trimming removed 3 bases from V and 3 bases from J; junction bases left unmatched: 6.

The chain links TRBV4-2 to TRBJ2-7; D may be TRBD2 (5 bases). V was cut by 1 base and J by 0 bases, with 13 bases left in between. In germline, CDR1 is LGHNA, CDR2 YNFKEQ. The CDR3 consists of 16 residues. As DNA, the CDR3 is TGTGCCAGCAGCCAAGCACCGGTTACTAGCTCCTACGAGCAGTACTTC. This translates into CASSQAPVTSSYEQYF.

The rearrangement joins TRBV20-1 to TRBJ2-3, with D perhaps matching TRBD1 or TRBD2 (6 bases each). Germline assignment: CDR1 DFQATT and CDR2 SNEGSKA (reference sequence). V gave up 5 bases and J gave up 0 bases, with 15 bases separating them. The CDR3 covers 15 residues. The CDR3: CSASVRGHSTDTQYF. The DNA for the CDR3 is TGCAGTGCTTCCGTACGGGGGCATAGCACAGATACGCAGTATTTT.

The genes are TRBV6-2 or TRBV6-3 and TRBJ2-1; D call uncertain. Germline V gene data show CDR1 as MNHEY and CDR2 as SVGEGT. This CDR3 has 12 residues. V was cut by 7 bases and J by 6 bases, with 10 bases left in between. Here the CDR3 reads CASNSYVNEQFF. CDR3 in DNA: TGTGCCAGCAACTCGTATGTCAATGAGCAGTTCTTC.

A few counts support this clonotype. CDR3 sequence: CASSLDHRDYGYTF. The CDR3 nucleotides read TGTGCCAGCAGCTTGGACCACAGGGATTATGGCTACACCTTC. This chain connects TRBV7-2 to TRBJ1-2, with D possibly being TRBD1 (6 bases). V lost 3 bases and J lost 5, with 13 bases in between. This CDR3 has 14 residues. Germline V gene sequence: CDR1 SGHTA, CDR2 FQGNSA.

The V call is TRBV4-2, the J call TRBJ2-7; D perhaps matches TRBD1 (6 bases). The V and J ends lost 4 bases and 0 bases respectively, with 13 bases between them. Germline V gene data show CDR1 as LGHNA and CDR2 as YNFKEQ. This CDR3 has 15 residues. CDR3 sequence: CASSPGGRNSYEQYF. Written as DNA, the CDR3 is TGTGCCAGCAGCCCTGGGGGCAGAAACTCCTACGAGCAGTACTTC.

This clonotype has more than one count but fewer than ten. The chain has TRBV7-9 and TRBJ1-4; D is possibly TRBD1 (6 bases). V lost 5 bases and J lost 6, with 13 bases in between. This CDR3 is 14 amino acids long. Germline loops: CDR1 SEHNR, CDR2 FQNEAQ (reference sequence). The CDR3 DNA is TGTGCCAGCAGCAATGGACAGCCCCATGAAAAACTGTTTTTT. Translating it yields CASSNGQPHEKLFF.

J is TRBJ2-3 and V is TRBV10-3, with TRBD2 matching 9 bases. This CDR3 spans 15 amino acids. Germline V gene data show CDR1 as ENHRY and CDR2 as SYGVKD. With 9 bases clipped from V and 4 bases from J, the junction kept 11 bases outside the gene matches. The CDR3 region has the DNA TGTGCCATTAGAGGCGGGGGGGCCCCCGCAGATACGCAGTATTTT. Translated: CAIRGGGAPADTQYF.

The chain carries TRBV3-1 and TRBJ1-6, with D uncertain. Germline V gene lookup returns CDR1 LGHDT and CDR2 YNNKEL (reference sequence). The V gene lost 0 bases and the J gene lost 12 bases, with 12 bases spanning the gap. The CDR3 contains 14 residues. The DNA for the CDR3 is TGTGCCAGCAGCCAAGATGCACCCCGCGGACCCCTCCACTTT. This codes for CASSQDAPRGPLHF.

The gene calls are TRBV7-9 and TRBJ2-7; a possible D gene is TRBD1 (6 bases). Per the germline V gene, CDR1 is SEHNR and CDR2 is FQNEAQ (reference sequence). V shed 6 bases and J shed 3 bases, with 15 bases lying between them. The CDR3 contains 14 residues. The CDR3 nucleotides are TGTGCCAGCAGACCCCAGACAGGCCACTACGAGCAGTACTTC. Translating it yields CASRPQTGHYEQYF.

V and J are TRBV5-1 and TRBJ2-5; 7 bases agree with TRBD2. There are 16 residues in the CDR3. Losses at the gene ends were 2 bases for V and 1 base for J; bases not matched to a gene: 8. Germline CDR1 and CDR2: SGHRS and YFSETQ. CDR3: CASSLVSGDLQETQYF. The CDR3 bases are TGCGCCAGCAGCTTAGTAAGCGGGGACCTCCAAGAGACCCAGTACTTC.

A remark on this clonotype: A read error may produce the germline difference seen at one junction end. The rearrangement uses TRBV27 and TRBJ2-7; 7 bases agree with TRBD2. Germline V CDR1 and CDR2: MNHEY, SMNVEV (reference sequence). The CDR3 has 16 residues. As DNA, the CDR3 is TGTGCCAGCAGTTCCCCCTCGGGGGAGGGGTCCTACGGGCAGTACTTC. As protein: CASSSPSGEGSYGQYF.

This clonotype has just a few counts. The genes are TRBV6-6 and TRBJ1-2, with D tentatively TRBD1 (6 bases). This CDR3 region has 16 residues. The germline gives CDR1 MNHNY, CDR2 SVGAGI (reference sequence). V was trimmed by 6 bases and J by 0 bases, leaving 17 bases between them. The CDR3 nucleotides read TGTGCCAGCAGGCTCTCAACAGGGTCCGCTAACTATGGCTACACCTTC. Its translation: CASRLSTGSANYGYTF.

The CDR3 DNA sequence: TGCAGTGCAACCCGGGGCAGGGACTACAATGAGCAGTTCTTC. This gives the protein CSATRGRDYNEQFF. The rearrangement links TRBV20-1 to TRBJ2-1, with D perhaps being TRBD1 or TRBD2 (5 bases each). V was cut by 6 bases and J by 3 bases, with 15 bases left in between. CDR3 length: 14 amino acids. Germline-derived CDR1 and CDR2 are DFQATT and SNEGSKA (reference sequence).

V gene TRBV4-1 combines with J gene TRBJ2-7; D unclear. The CDR3 runs 16 residues. V lost 3 bases, J lost 0 bases, and 15 bases lay in between. Germline loops: CDR1 MGHRA, CDR2 YSYEKL. The CDR3 coding sequence is TGCGCCAGCAGCCATGATATGCGTAGAAGCTCCTACGAGCAGTACTTC. Residues: CASSHDMRRSSYEQYF.

Points on this clonotype: Germline is not matched at one junction end, which may reflect a read error. The chain employs TRBV3-1 and TRBJ1-1; unclear D gene. Germline V gives CDR1 LGHDT, CDR2 YNNKEL (reference sequence). CDR3 length equals 14 residues. The CDR3 coding sequence is TGTGCTAGCAGCCAATTCGGTGCCGGATTTGGAGCTTTCTTT. Translating gives CASSQFGAGFGAFF.

This clonotype has more than one count but fewer than ten. The chain recombines TRBV6-1 with TRBJ2-5, with D uncertain. The length of the CDR3 is 16 residues. Trimming cost V 6 bases and J 2 bases, with 19 bases left between them. CDR1 is MNHNS, CDR2 SASEGT, per germline. CDR3 in amino acids: CASSLKGMGSQETQYF. The CDR3, as DNA: TGTGCCAGCAGCCTGAAAGGGATGGGGTCTCAAGAGACCCAGTACTTC.

The V call is TRBV7-9, the J call TRBJ2-3; 7 nucleotides agree with TRBD2. Germline values: CDR1 SEHNR, CDR2 FQNEAQ (reference sequence). The CDR3 spans 13 residues. J lost 5 bases, V lost 4 bases, and 3 bases had no gene match. The CDR3 DNA is TGTGCCAGCAGCTGGAAGCGGGGAGATACGCAGTATTTT. Translating it yields CASSWKRGDTQYF. The variable domain in full, completed from reference TRBV7-9 and TRBJ2-3, reads DTGVSQNPRHKITKRGQNVTFRCDPISEHNRLYWYRQTLGQGPEFLTYFQNEAQLEKSRLLSDRFSAERPKGSFSTLEIQRTEQGDSAMYLCASSWKRGDTQYFGPGTRLTVL.

This clonotype occurred many times. The CDR3 spells CASRQGASYEQYF. Here the CDR3 DNA reads TGTGCCAGCCGACAAGGCGCCTCCTACGAGCAGTACTTC. The chain is built from TRBV27 and TRBJ2-7; D ambiguous. Germline CDR1 is MNHEY and CDR2 is SMNVEV (reference sequence). V lost 8 bases and J 0 bases, leaving 11 bases between the germline ends. The CDR3 extends over 13 amino acids.

This clonotype was seen only a few times. This chain joins TRBV11-2 and TRBJ2-7; D is possibly TRBD1 (5 bases). CDR1 and CDR2 from the germline V gene are SGHAT and FQNNGV. CDR3 length: 16 amino acids. V was shortened by 2 bases and J by 0 bases, with 14 bases between the two germline ends. CDR3 region: CASSLMGQTFSYEQYF. The CDR3 DNA follows: TGTGCCAGCAGCTTAATGGGGCAGACCTTCTCCTACGAGCAGTACTTC.

This clonotype has a handful of counts. The chain is built from TRBV5-1 and TRBJ1-1; possibly TRBD1 for D (6 bases). The V end was cut by 0 bases, the J end by 0 bases, with 15 bases between. Germline CDR1 reads SGHRS; CDR2 reads YFSETQ. The CDR3 runs 17 residues. The CDR3 sequence is CASSLGGHLLMNTEAFF. The CDR3 bases are TGCGCCAGCAGCTTGGGGGGACACCTTCTGATGAACACTGAAGCTTTCTTT.

Turning to this clonotype: This may be a read error: a much more frequent sequence differs by one nucleotide. V gene TRBV7-9 combines with J gene TRBJ1-5; 9 bases line up with TRBD1. From germline, CDR1 is SEHNR and CDR2 FQNEAQ (reference sequence). Germline trimming cut 4 bases from V and 9 bases from J; bases unmatched to any gene: 7. The CDR3 runs to 14 residues. The DNA for the CDR3 is TGTGCCAGCAGCTCGACAGGGGGTGCTCGGCCCCAGCATTTT. Amino acids: CASSSTGGARPQHF.

The J gene is TRBJ2-5, the V gene TRBV30; D possibly matches TRBD1 or TRBD2 (5 bases each). The germline gives CDR1 GTSNPN, CDR2 SVGIG (reference sequence). The CDR3 is 13 amino acids. The V and J ends lost 2 bases and 7 bases respectively, with 14 bases between them. For the CDR3, the DNA is TGTGCCTGGAGTAGAGGGGCGAGGGGGACCCAGTACTTC. Translated, it gives CAWSRGARGTQYF.